The 8 T cell receptor beta chains below were found in one sample sequenced in a study of shared clonotypes between healthy human individuals. Assay: immunoSEQ multiplex PCR; the TCRdb copy retains only in-frame clones and omits some. The sample lists hundreds of thousands of clones; approximately 97% were seen once. The sample consisted of naive CD4+ T cells sorted from blood. Subset described: CD45RA+ positively selected. The origin of the receptors is a woman aged 25 to 39 in good health.

The CDR3 is CASSLAGTSGRASYEQYF. The CDR3 nucleotides are TGCGCCAGCAGCTTGGCCGGGACTAGCGGGAGGGCCTCCTACGAGCAGTACTTC. This chain uses TRBV5-1 with TRBJ2-7; 16 bases match TRBD2. The germline V gene has CDR1 SGHRS and CDR2 YFSETQ. The CDR3 consists of 18 residues. V was pared by 0 bases and J by 0 bases, with 3 bases of the junction left unmatched. The complete variable domain, with remaining parts taken from reference TRBV5-1 and TRBJ2-7, reads KAGVTQTPRYLIKTRGQQVTLSCSPISGHRSVSWYQQTPGQGLQFLFEYFSETQRNKGNFPGRFSGRQFSNSRSEMNVSTLELGDSALYLCASSLAGTSGRASYEQYFGPGTRLTVT.

This clone was counted once. The chain has TRBV11-2 and TRBJ1-2; 10 positions match TRBD1. This CDR3 has 17 residues. Germline CDR1 SGHAT, CDR2 FQNNGV. V shed 3 bases and J 4 bases; nucleotides not matched to a gene: 11. CDR3 protein: CASSFDRGRRQAYGYTF. The CDR3 region has the DNA TGTGCCAGCAGCTTCGACAGGGGGCGAAGACAGGCCTATGGCTACACCTTC.

The table lists this clone with a count of one. J is TRBJ2-7 and V is TRBV7-8; 8 nucleotides align to TRBD1. V lost 1 base to trimming and J lost 2 bases; unmatched junction nucleotides: 19. Germline CDR1 reads SGHVS; CDR2 reads FQNEAQ. The CDR3 spans 20 residues. CDR3 nucleotides: TGTGCCAGCAGCTTAGAATCCTTCGGAAAAAAGACAGGGGCTACCTACGAGCAGTACTTC. Its protein product is CASSLESFGKKTGATYEQYF.

The chain couples TRBV27 to TRBJ2-2; the match to TRBD2 covers 9 bases. Trimming took 6 bases from V and 7 from J; bases not matched to a gene: 9. The CDR3 consists of 15 residues. Per germline, CDR1 MNHEY and CDR2 SMNVEV (reference sequence). As DNA, the CDR3 is TGTGCCAGCAGCCGGAGCGGGAGGATCGGCGGGGAGCTGTTTTTT. Residues: CASSRSGRIGGELFF.

The chain couples TRBV29-1 to TRBJ1-2, with 7 bases fitting TRBD1. Per germline, CDR1 SQVTM and CDR2 ANQGSEA. With 6 bases clipped from V and 4 bases from J, the junction kept 8 bases outside the gene matches. The CDR3 covers 13 residues. CDR3 region: CSVETGTVYGYTF. The CDR3, as DNA: TGCAGCGTGGAAACCGGGACAGTCTATGGCTACACCTTC.

As regards this clone: The same CDR3 also results from other DNA sequences found in this sample. The chain links TRBV7-3 to TRBJ2-3; 13 bases agree with TRBD2. Germline V gene sequence: CDR1 SGHTA, CDR2 FQGTGA. This CDR3 is built from 15 residues. V lost 5 bases, J lost 5 bases, and 4 bases stayed unmatched. The CDR3 reads CASSLGLAGVDTQYF. For the CDR3, the DNA is TGTGCCAGCAGCCTAGGACTAGCGGGAGTAGATACGCAGTATTTT.

The rearrangement joins TRBV5-1 to TRBJ2-7; D remains unclear. CDR3 length: 16 residues. Between the trimmed V and J ends, which lost 0 bases and 1 base, there was a span of 14 bases. Germline loops: CDR1 SGHRS, CDR2 YFSETQ. CDR3 in amino acids: CASSLDIGEGSYEQYF. For the CDR3, the DNA is TGCGCCAGCAGCTTGGATATCGGTGAAGGGTCCTACGAGCAGTACTTC.

This clone is a singleton in its sample. The genes are TRBV18 and TRBJ2-1; tentative D call: TRBD2 (5 bases). The V end was cut by 3 bases, the J end by 6 bases, with 12 bases between. Germline lookup yields CDR1 KGHSH and CDR2 LQKENI. CDR3 length: 14 amino acids. The chain's CDR3 is CASSPNGLSNEQFF. In nucleotides, the CDR3 is TGTGCCAGCTCACCGAACGGACTGTCCAATGAGCAGTTCTTC.